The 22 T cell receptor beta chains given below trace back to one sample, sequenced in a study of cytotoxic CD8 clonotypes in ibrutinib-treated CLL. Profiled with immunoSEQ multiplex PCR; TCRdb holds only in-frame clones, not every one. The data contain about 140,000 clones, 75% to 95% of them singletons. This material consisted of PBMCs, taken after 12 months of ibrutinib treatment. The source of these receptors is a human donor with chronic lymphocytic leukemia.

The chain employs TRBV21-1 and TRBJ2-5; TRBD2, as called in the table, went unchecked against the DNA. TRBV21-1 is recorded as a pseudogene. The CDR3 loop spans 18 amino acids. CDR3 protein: CASSHKNPPWRRKETQYF. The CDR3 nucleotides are TGTGCCAGCAGCCACAAAAACCCCCCATGGCGGAGAAAAGAGACCCAGTACTTC.

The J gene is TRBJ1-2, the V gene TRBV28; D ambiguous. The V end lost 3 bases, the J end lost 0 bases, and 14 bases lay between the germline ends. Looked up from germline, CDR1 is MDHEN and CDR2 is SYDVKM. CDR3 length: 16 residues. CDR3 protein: CASSLYRKRANYGYTF. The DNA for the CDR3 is TGTGCCAGCAGTTTGTATAGGAAAAGGGCTAACTATGGCTACACCTTC.

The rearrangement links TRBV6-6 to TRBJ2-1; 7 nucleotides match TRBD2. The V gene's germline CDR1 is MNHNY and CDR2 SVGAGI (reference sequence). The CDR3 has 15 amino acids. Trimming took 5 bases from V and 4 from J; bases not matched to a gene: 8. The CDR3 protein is CASSTLAAEYNEQFF. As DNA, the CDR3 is TGTGCCAGCAGTACGCTAGCGGCTGAATACAATGAGCAGTTCTTC.

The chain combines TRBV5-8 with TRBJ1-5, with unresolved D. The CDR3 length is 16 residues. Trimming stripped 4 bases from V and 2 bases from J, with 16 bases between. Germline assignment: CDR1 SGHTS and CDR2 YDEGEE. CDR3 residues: CASSPWVGGGNQPQHF. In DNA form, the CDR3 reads TGTGCCAGCAGCCCTTGGGTAGGTGGTGGCAATCAGCCCCAGCATTTT.

In nucleotides, the CDR3 is TGTGCCAGCAGTTTATCTCCGGGAGAGGGCAATGAGCAGTTCTTC. The encoded protein is CASSLSPGEGNEQFF. The chain uses TRBV28 and TRBJ2-1; D perhaps matches TRBD2 (6 bases). V gave up 1 base and J gave up 6 bases, with 13 bases separating them. CDR1 and CDR2 from the germline V gene are MDHEN and SYDVKM. The CDR3 consists of 15 residues.

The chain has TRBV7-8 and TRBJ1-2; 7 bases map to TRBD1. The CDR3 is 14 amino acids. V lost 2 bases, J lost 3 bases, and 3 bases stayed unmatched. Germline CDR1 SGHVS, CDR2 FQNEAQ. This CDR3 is CASSLLQGDYGYTF. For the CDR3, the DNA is TGTGCCAGCAGCTTACTTCAGGGGGACTATGGCTACACCTTC.

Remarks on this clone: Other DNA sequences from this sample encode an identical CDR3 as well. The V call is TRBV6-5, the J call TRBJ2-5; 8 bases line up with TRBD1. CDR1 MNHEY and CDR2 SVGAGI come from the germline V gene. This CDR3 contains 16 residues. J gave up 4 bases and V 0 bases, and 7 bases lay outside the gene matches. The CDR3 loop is CASSYSSRGLGETQYF. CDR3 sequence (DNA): TGTGCCAGCAGTTACTCCTCCAGGGGGCTTGGAGAGACCCAGTACTTC.

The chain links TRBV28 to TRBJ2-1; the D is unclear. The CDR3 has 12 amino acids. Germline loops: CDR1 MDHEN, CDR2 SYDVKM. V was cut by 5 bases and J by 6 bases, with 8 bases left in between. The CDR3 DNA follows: TGTGCCAGCAGTCCCCCCCCCAATGAGCAGTTCTTC. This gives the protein CASSPPPNEQFF.

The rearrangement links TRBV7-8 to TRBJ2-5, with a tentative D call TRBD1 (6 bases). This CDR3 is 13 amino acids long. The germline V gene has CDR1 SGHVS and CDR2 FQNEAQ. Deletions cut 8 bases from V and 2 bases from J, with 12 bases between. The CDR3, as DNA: TGTGCCAGCCCTGACAGGAGTCAAGAGACCCAGTACTTC. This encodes CASPDRSQETQYF.

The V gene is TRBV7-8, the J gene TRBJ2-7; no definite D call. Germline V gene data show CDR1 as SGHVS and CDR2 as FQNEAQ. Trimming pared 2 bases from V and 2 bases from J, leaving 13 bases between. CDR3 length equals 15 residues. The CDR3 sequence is CASSLRSDGAYEQYF. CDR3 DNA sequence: TGTGCCAGCAGCTTAAGGTCTGACGGAGCCTACGAGCAGTACTTC.

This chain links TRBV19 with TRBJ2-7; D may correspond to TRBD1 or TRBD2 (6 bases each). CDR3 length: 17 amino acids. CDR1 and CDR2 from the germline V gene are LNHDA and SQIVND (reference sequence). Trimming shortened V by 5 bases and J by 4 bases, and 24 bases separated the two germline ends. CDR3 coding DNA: TGTGCCAGTAGTGGCGTATCCAAGACAGGAGGGATATACGAGCAGTACTTC. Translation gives CASSGVSKTGGIYEQYF.

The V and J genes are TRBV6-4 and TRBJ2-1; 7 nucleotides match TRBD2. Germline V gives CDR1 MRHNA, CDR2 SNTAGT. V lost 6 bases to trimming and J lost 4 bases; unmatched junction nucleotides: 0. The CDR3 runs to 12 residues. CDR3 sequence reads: CASSGRYNEQFF. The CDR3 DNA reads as TGTGCCAGCAGCGGGAGGTACAATGAGCAGTTCTTC.

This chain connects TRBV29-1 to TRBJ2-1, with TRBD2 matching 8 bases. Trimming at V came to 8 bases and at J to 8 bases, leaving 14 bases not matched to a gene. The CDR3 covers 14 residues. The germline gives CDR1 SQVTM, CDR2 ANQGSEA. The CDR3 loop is CSSGAGLGWDEQFF. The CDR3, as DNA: TGCAGCTCCGGGGCGGGACTAGGATGGGATGAGCAGTTCTTC.

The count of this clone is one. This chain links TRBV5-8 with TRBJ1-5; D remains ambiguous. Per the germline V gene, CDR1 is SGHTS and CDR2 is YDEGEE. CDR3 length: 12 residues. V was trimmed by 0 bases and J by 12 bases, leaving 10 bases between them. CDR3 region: CASSLAIPLQHF. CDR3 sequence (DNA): TGTGCCAGCAGCTTGGCCATACCACTCCAGCATTTT.

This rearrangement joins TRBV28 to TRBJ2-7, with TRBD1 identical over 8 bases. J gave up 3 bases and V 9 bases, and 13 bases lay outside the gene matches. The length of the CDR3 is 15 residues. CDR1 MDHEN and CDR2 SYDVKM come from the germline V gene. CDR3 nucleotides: TGTGCCAGGGGGGGTTCGGACAGGGAAAACTACGAGCAGTACTTC. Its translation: CARGGSDRENYEQYF.

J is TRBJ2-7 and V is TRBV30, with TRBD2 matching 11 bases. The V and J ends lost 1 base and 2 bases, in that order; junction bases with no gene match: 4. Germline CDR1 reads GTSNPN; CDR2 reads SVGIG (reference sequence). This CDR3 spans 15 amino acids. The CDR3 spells CAWSGGTSGPYEQYF. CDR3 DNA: TGTGCCTGGAGTGGGGGGACTAGCGGTCCCTACGAGCAGTACTTC.

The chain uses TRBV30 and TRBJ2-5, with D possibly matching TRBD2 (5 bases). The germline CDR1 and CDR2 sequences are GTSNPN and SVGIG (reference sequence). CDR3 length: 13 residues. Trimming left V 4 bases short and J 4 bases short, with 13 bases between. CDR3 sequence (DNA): TGTGCCTGGAATGGCGGTGGAGGAGAGACCCAGTACTTC. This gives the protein CAWNGGGGETQYF.

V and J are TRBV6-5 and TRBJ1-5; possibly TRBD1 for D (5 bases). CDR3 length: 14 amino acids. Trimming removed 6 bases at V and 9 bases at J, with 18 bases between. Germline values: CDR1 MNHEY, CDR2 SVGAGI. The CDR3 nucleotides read TGTGCCAGCAGCCGGGGGGGACCGGAGGGGCCCCAGCATTTT. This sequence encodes CASSRGGPEGPQHF.

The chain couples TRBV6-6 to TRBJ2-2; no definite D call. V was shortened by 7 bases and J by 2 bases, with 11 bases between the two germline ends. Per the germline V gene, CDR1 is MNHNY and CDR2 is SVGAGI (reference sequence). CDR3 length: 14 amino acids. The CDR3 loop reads CASTDQLNTGELFF. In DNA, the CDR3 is TGTGCCAGCACCGACCAATTAAACACCGGGGAGCTGTTTTTT.

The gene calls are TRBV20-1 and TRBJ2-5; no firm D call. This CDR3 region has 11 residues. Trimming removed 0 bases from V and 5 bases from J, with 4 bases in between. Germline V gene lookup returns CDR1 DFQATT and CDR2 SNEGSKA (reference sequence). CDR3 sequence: CSARDRETQYF. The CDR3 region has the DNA TGCAGTGCTAGAGATCGGGAGACCCAGTACTTC.

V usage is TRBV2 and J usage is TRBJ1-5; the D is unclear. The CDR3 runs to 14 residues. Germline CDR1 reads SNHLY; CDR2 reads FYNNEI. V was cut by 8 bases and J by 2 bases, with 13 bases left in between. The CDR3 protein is CASGRDGGNQPQHF. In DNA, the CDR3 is TGTGCCAGCGGCCGAGACGGGGGCAATCAGCCCCAGCATTTT.

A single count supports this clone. CDR3: CASQGDFNQPQHF. The CDR3, as DNA: TGTGCCAGCCAGGGGGACTTCAATCAGCCCCAGCATTTT. V gene TRBV6-5 combines with J gene TRBJ1-5; the match to TRBD1 covers 7 bases. This CDR3 is built from 13 residues. Unmatched junction bases numbered 4, after V lost 8 bases and J lost 3 bases. Germline V gene lookup returns CDR1 MNHEY and CDR2 SVGAGI.